Listed here is a single T cell receptor (beta chain). These data originate in a study of blood T cell repertoires in COVID-19. Study summary: The origin of the acute and convalescent COVID-19 samples was the United States, Italy and Spain.

TCRdb keeps only in-frame clones here, not all; method: immunoSEQ multiplex PCR. The sample contains approximately 200,000 clones, about 90% of which appear only once. From germline, CDR1 is LNHNV and CDR2 YYDKDF (reference sequence). This CDR3 is 16 amino acids long. Trimming removed 2 bases from V and 7 bases from J; junction bases left unmatched: 8. This clonotype was obtained from a young woman who had recovered from COVID-19. The rearrangement joins TRBV15 to TRBJ1-4, with 9 bases matching TRBD1. Sequencing input: PBMCs or T cells enriched from blood (not recorded which). The CDR3: CATSRRPGTGTEKLFF. The CDR3 coding sequence is TGTGCCACCAGCAGACGCCCCGGGACAGGGACTGAAAAACTGTTTTTT.